These 28 T cell receptor beta chains came from one sample sequenced in a study of T cell repertoires in cytomegalovirus infection. TCRdb re-called the reads with MiXCR, one entry per CDR3 protein. This table holds approximately 730,000 distinct CDR3 sequences, about 30% found once. These receptors' antigens are unknown. The material was cultured PBMCs, obtained from culture after CMV antigen stimulation. The receptor set was obtained from a human donor in good health (CMV status not recorded). Some clones in this sample may be carry-over from other donors' samples.

Concerning this clonotype itself: This could be a read error, since a much larger clone is one nucleotide away. The chain uses TRBV7-2 and TRBJ1-2, with D maybe TRBD1 (6 bases). The CDR3 totals 14 residues. Germline V gene lookup returns CDR1 SGHTA and CDR2 FQGNSA. CDR3 in amino acids: CVSSFSPDSLSYTF. The CDR3 DNA follows: TGTGTCAGCAGCTTTTCGCCGGACAGTCTTAGCTACACCTTC.

A single count supports this clonotype. This may be a read error: a much more frequent sequence differs by one nucleotide. The genes are TRBV6-5 and TRBJ1-1; D unresolved. The CDR3 runs to 13 residues. Germline lookup yields CDR1 MNHEY and CDR2 SVGAGI. V lost 2 bases to trimming and J lost 1 base, with 5 bases between them. The CDR3 nucleotides read TGTGCCAGCAGTTACGAGGCGAACACTGAAGCTTTCTTT. Amino acid sequence: CASSYEANTEAFF.

This clonotype was found a few times. V and J are TRBV2 and TRBJ1-2; D remains unclear. Trimming cost V 3 bases and J 6 bases, with 5 bases left between them. Per germline, CDR1 SNHLY and CDR2 FYNNEI. This CDR3 contains 11 residues. The DNA for the CDR3 is TGTGCCAGCAGTGAGGTGGATGGCTACACCTTC. Translated: CASSEVDGYTF.

This clonotype has just a few counts. The chain couples TRBV5-6 to TRBJ2-4, with TRBD1 matching over 11 bases. The germline V gene has CDR1 SGHDT and CDR2 YYEEEE. The CDR3 length is 18 residues. Trimming took 1 base from V and 5 from J; bases not matched to a gene: 11. DNA of the CDR3: TGTGCCAGCAGCTTGAGTAGGGGACAGGGGGGGCTCGAAAACATTCAGTACTTC. This encodes CASSLSRGQGGLENIQYF. The complete variable domain, with remaining parts taken from reference TRBV5-6 and TRBJ2-4, reads DAGVTQSPTHLIKTRGQQVTLRCSPKSGHDTVSWYQQALGQGPQFIFQYYEEEERQRGNFPDRFSGHQFPNYSSELNVNALLLGDSALYLCASSLSRGQGGLENIQYFGAGTRLSVL.

This sequence joins TRBV4-3 and TRBJ1-4; tentative D call: TRBD1 (6 bases). The CDR3 contains 17 residues. In germline, CDR1 is LGHNA, CDR2 YSLEER. Between the trimmed V and J ends, which lost 3 bases and 0 bases, there was a span of 14 bases. This CDR3 is CASSQGAGGATNEKLFF. The CDR3 bases are TGCGCCAGCAGCCAGGGGGCCGGGGGAGCAACTAATGAAAAACTGTTTTTT.

The chain has TRBV5-6 and TRBJ2-1; D is ambiguous. V lost 0 bases and J 9 bases, leaving 10 bases between the germline ends. The CDR3 contains 13 residues. The V gene's germline CDR1 is SGHDT and CDR2 YYEEEE. The CDR3 reads CASSLEAWPEQFF. The CDR3 DNA sequence: TGTGCCAGCAGCTTGGAGGCTTGGCCTGAGCAGTTCTTC.

This clonotype turned up a few times. The chain couples TRBV7-2 to TRBJ2-1, with D unclear. The CDR3 loop spans 13 amino acids. V was cut by 1 base and J by 13 bases, with 14 bases left in between. CDR1 is SGHTA, CDR2 FQGNSA, per germline. The CDR3 sequence is CASSLVRESPQFF. CDR3 coding DNA: TGTGCCAGCAGCTTAGTTCGTGAGTCGCCCCAGTTCTTC.

The chain recombines TRBV7-8 with TRBJ2-2; D unclear. Germline CDR1 and CDR2: SGHVS and FQNEAQ. This CDR3 is 16 amino acids long. V lost 5 bases, J lost 4 bases, and 17 bases lay in between. DNA for the CDR3: TGTGCCAGCAGCCTACCCCTCGGGCGGTCCACCGGGGAGCTGTTTTTT. It codes for CASSLPLGRSTGELFF.

This clonotype was counted between two and nine times. The chain uses TRBV6-2 or TRBV6-3 and TRBJ1-2; no firm D call. Trimming pared 2 bases from V and 3 bases from J, leaving 7 bases between. The CDR3 has 13 amino acids. In germline, CDR1 is MNHEY, CDR2 SVGEGT. CDR3 in DNA: TGTGCCAGCAGTTACGGGCCCGACTATGGCTACACCTTC. Encoded protein: CASSYGPDYGYTF.

The rearrangement joins TRBV27 to TRBJ2-1, with 10 bases lining up with TRBD2. Trimming at V came to 7 bases and at J to 8 bases, leaving 14 bases not matched to a gene. The length of the CDR3 is 16 residues. The germline CDR1 and CDR2 sequences are MNHEY and SMNVEV (reference sequence). CDR3 region: CASNEFSGGAGYEQFF. The CDR3 DNA follows: TGTGCCAGCAACGAATTCAGCGGGGGGGCCGGCTATGAGCAGTTCTTC.

The chain employs TRBV3-1 and TRBJ1-1; D is unclear. Germline V CDR1 and CDR2: LGHDT, YNNKEL (reference sequence). V was cut by 3 bases and J by 4 bases, with 21 bases left in between. The CDR3 is made up of 17 amino acids. The CDR3 sequence is CASSHSYPKVGGTEAFF. The CDR3 DNA follows: TGTGCCAGCAGCCACAGTTATCCGAAAGTCGGAGGCACTGAAGCTTTCTTT.

The chain recombines TRBV20-1 with TRBJ2-5; 7 bases fit TRBD1. The CDR3 totals 15 residues. Germline V gives CDR1 DFQATT, CDR2 SNEGSKA (reference sequence). Unmatched junction bases numbered 10, after V lost 4 bases and J lost 2 bases. CDR3 in amino acids: CSANNRGQDQETQYF. CDR3 nucleotides: TGCAGTGCTAACAACAGGGGACAAGATCAAGAGACCCAGTACTTC.

This clonotype has ten or more counts. The V gene is TRBV11-2, the J gene TRBJ2-6; weak D call: TRBD2 (6 bases). CDR3 length equals 18 residues. Germline V gene sequence: CDR1 SGHAT, CDR2 FQNNGV. Trimming pared 4 bases from V and 3 bases from J, leaving 19 bases between. CDR3 residues: CASSSHWDSVNGANVLTF. In DNA form, the CDR3 reads TGTGCCAGCAGCTCCCATTGGGACTCGGTTAATGGGGCCAACGTCCTGACTTTC.

The gene calls are TRBV2 and TRBJ2-7, with 9 bases that match TRBD1. Trimming at V came to 5 bases and at J to 5 bases, leaving 13 bases not matched to a gene. CDR1 and CDR2 from the germline V gene are SNHLY and FYNNEI. The CDR3 loop spans 16 amino acids. The CDR3 here is CASSSGTGYYPDEQYF. For the CDR3, the DNA is TGTGCCAGCAGTAGCGGGACAGGGTATTACCCGGACGAGCAGTACTTC.

The chain employs TRBV20-1 and TRBJ2-1, with D perhaps being TRBD1 or TRBD2 (5 bases each). Trimming cost V 1 base and J 10 bases, with 11 bases left between them. The germline gives CDR1 DFQATT, CDR2 SNEGSKA (reference sequence). The CDR3 sequence is 12 residues long. Written as DNA, the CDR3 is TGCAGTGCTAGAGTATGGGACCCAGAGCAGTTCTTC. Protein: CSARVWDPEQFF.

The chain combines TRBV11-3 with TRBJ1-6; a possible D gene is TRBD1 (6 bases). Germline V gives CDR1 SGHNT, CDR2 YENEEA. The CDR3 loop spans 13 amino acids. Trimming left V 3 bases short and J 9 bases short, with 9 bases between. In DNA, the CDR3 is TGTGCCAGCAGCTTCGGGGGCACTTCACCCCTCCACTTT. Residues: CASSFGGTSPLHF. The full variable domain, in which reference TRBV11-3 and TRBJ1-6 provide the parts outside the CDR3, is EAGVVQSPRYKIIEKKQPVAFWCNPISGHNTLYWYLQNLGQGPELLIRYENEEAVDDSQLPKDRFSAERLKGVDSTLKIQPAELGDSAVYLCASSFGGTSPLHFGNGTRLTVT.

This chain connects TRBV11-2 to TRBJ2-3; 12 bases map to TRBD2. The CDR3 loop spans 16 amino acids. In germline, CDR1 is SGHAT, CDR2 FQNNGV. V dropped 5 bases and J dropped 8; count of bases not matched to a gene: 11. DNA for the CDR3: TGTGCCAGCAGCGCCCCGGGACTAGCGGGTCGAGGTACGCAGTATTTT. Translated, it gives CASSAPGLAGRGTQYF.

The table lists this clonotype with a few counts. J is TRBJ2-5 and V is TRBV7-9, with D maybe TRBD2 (5 bases). V dropped 5 bases and J dropped 1 base, with 11 bases sitting between them. The length of the CDR3 is 14 residues. Germline loops: CDR1 SEHNR, CDR2 FQNEAQ (reference sequence). The CDR3 is CASSTGGLQETQYF. CDR3 nucleotide sequence: TGTGCCAGCAGCACCGGAGGCCTCCAAGAGACCCAGTACTTC.

This clonotype was recorded a few times. The chain has TRBV14 and TRBJ1-5; D is perhaps TRBD1 (5 bases). The CDR3 runs 12 residues. V was clipped by 5 bases and J by 9 bases, with 11 bases between them. Per germline, CDR1 SGHDN and CDR2 FVKESK. The CDR3 sequence: CASSVVQGPQHF. In DNA, the CDR3 is TGTGCCAGCAGCGTCGTCCAGGGGCCCCAGCATTTT.

The chain has TRBV19 and TRBJ1-1; D remains ambiguous. The CDR3 length is 14 residues. V shed 5 bases and J shed 0 bases, with 10 bases lying between them. Looked up from germline, CDR1 is LNHDA and CDR2 is SQIVND (reference sequence). The CDR3 bases are TGTGCCAGTAGTGTTCGGATTATGAACACTGAAGCTTTCTTT. Amino acid sequence: CASSVRIMNTEAFF.

This chain joins TRBV12-3 or TRBV12-4 and TRBJ2-1; the D gene could be TRBD1 or TRBD2 (5 bases each). The V and J ends lost 6 bases and 9 bases respectively, with 21 bases between them. The CDR3 has 15 residues. The CDR3 sequence is CASRHGTSGSIEQFF. The CDR3, as DNA: TGTGCCAGCAGACACGGGACCAGCGGTTCAATTGAGCAGTTCTTC.

This clonotype has just a few counts. The rearrangement links TRBV7-2 to TRBJ2-3; 9 bases line up with TRBD2. The CDR3 runs to 16 residues. Per germline, CDR1 SGHTA and CDR2 FQGNSA. Trimming at V came to 1 base and at J to 5 bases, leaving 7 bases not matched to a gene. The CDR3 reads CASSLERAGGIDTQYF. The DNA of the CDR3 is TGTGCCAGCAGCTTAGAAAGAGCGGGAGGTATAGATACGCAGTATTTT.

The rearrangement joins TRBV27 to TRBJ2-1; D is possibly TRBD1 or TRBD2 (5 bases each). V lost 11 bases, J lost 7 bases, and 12 bases lay in between. This CDR3 is 11 amino acids long. The germline V gene encodes CDR1 MNHEY and CDR2 SMNVEV (reference sequence). CDR3 in amino acids: CAAWGRNEQFF. CDR3 sequence (DNA): TGTGCCGCGTGGGGGAGAAATGAGCAGTTCTTC.

This clonotype was recorded once. The chain has TRBV18 and TRBJ2-5; no reliable D call. V was trimmed by 0 bases and J by 2 bases, leaving 7 bases between them. The germline V gene has CDR1 KGHSH and CDR2 LQKENI. The CDR3 has 14 amino acids. The CDR3 coding sequence is TGTGCCAGCTCACCACCTTCGGAGCAAGAGACCCAGTACTTC. It yields the protein CASSPPSEQETQYF.

V gene TRBV5-4 combines with J gene TRBJ2-1; D unclear. The CDR3 contains 15 residues. Germline V gives CDR1 SGHNT, CDR2 YYREEE (reference sequence). V lost 0 bases and J 4 bases, leaving 11 bases between the germline ends. DNA for the CDR3: TGTGCCAGCAGCTTGGATGGGCGCGGTTACAATGAGCAGTTCTTC. This encodes CASSLDGRGYNEQFF.

This clonotype was counted between two and nine times. The chain carries TRBV27 and TRBJ2-5; 12 nucleotides agree with TRBD2. The V segment lost 7 bases and the J segment 5 bases; nucleotides outside the gene matches: 5. The CDR3 runs to 14 residues. CDR1 is MNHEY and CDR2 is SMNVEV in the germline V gene (reference sequence). In DNA, the CDR3 is TGTGCCAGCAAGGGACTAGCGGGTATCGAGACCCAGTACTTC. This encodes CASKGLAGIETQYF.

In this sample, this clonotype turned up many times. This chain links TRBV7-9 with TRBJ1-1; TRBD1 might be the D (5 bases). Germline lookup yields CDR1 SEHNR and CDR2 FQNEAQ (reference sequence). Between the trimmed V and J ends, which lost 1 base and 1 base, there was a span of 22 bases. The CDR3 is made up of 19 amino acids. The CDR3 DNA follows: TGTGCCAGCAGCTTAGTCGGTGAGGGAACGAGAAGGGGGAACACTGAAGCTTTCTTT. Its protein is CASSLVGEGTRRGNTEAFF.

The rearrangement joins TRBV12-3 or TRBV12-4 to TRBJ2-1; the match to TRBD1 covers 7 bases. The CDR3 is 15 residues long. After removal of 2 bases from V and 2 bases from J, the junction contained 3 bases not matched to a gene. The CDR3 spells CASSLQGGTYNEQFF. CDR3 DNA: TGTGCCAGCAGTTTACAAGGGGGCACCTACAATGAGCAGTTCTTC.